The 21 T cell receptor beta chains below come from one sample, sequenced in a study of blood T cells in healthy people across ages. Next came a second PCR, run for about 6 to 11 cycles, which used a sample-barcoded 5' primer along with a J-beta primer mix. TCRdb reprocessed the 5' RACE reads via MiXCR and lists one record per CDR3 protein. The repertoire consists of over 950,000 distinct CDR3 sequences, with roughly two fifths occurring once and the leading ten covering over 10%. Sequenced sample: blood. Receptor source: a man between 18 and 29 years old in good health.

This sequence joins TRBV6-6 and TRBJ1-2; D is unresolved. Trimming stripped 5 bases from V and 2 bases from J, with 9 bases between. The germline CDR1 and CDR2 sequences are MNHNY and SVGAGI (reference sequence). This CDR3 region has 13 residues. The CDR3 DNA reads as TGTGCCAGCAGTCACAGAAACAACTATGGCTACACCTTC. This sequence encodes CASSHRNNYGYTF.

The chain joins TRBV5-1 to TRBJ1-4, with a weak D call TRBD1 (6 bases). The length of the CDR3 is 17 residues. The ends were cut back, 1 base at V and 7 bases at J, with 20 bases in the middle. Germline loops: CDR1 SGHRS, CDR2 YFSETQ. DNA for the CDR3: TGCGCCAGCAGCTTGTCGTCGGGGGGCCAGGGCGGTGAAAAACTGTTTTTT. It encodes CASSLSSGGQGGEKLFF.

This clonotype came up many times. This sequence joins TRBV7-2 and TRBJ2-4; the D is unclear. Germline-derived CDR1 and CDR2 are SGHTA and FQGNSA. Trimming cost V 5 bases and J 2 bases, with 16 bases left between them. The CDR3 has 16 residues. CDR3 residues: CASSRGPDGSKNIQYF. The CDR3 region has the DNA TGTGCCAGCAGCCGCGGACCCGACGGGTCCAAAAACATTCAGTACTTC.

This chain uses TRBV29-1 with TRBJ2-3, with unresolved D. CDR3 size: 12 residues. Germline lookup yields CDR1 SQVTM and CDR2 ANQGSEA. V lost 0 bases and J 8 bases, leaving 9 bases between the germline ends. In nucleotides, the CDR3 is TGCAGCGTTGAAGAGGACCGCGCTACGCAGTATTTT. Protein product: CSVEEDRATQYF.

This clonotype occurred a few times. V is TRBV27 and J is TRBJ1-1; TRBD1 matches at 7 bases. This CDR3 comprises 15 residues. Germline lookup yields CDR1 MNHEY and CDR2 SMNVEV (reference sequence). The V gene end was trimmed by 4 bases and the J gene end by 6 bases; junction bases not matched to a gene: 11. The CDR3 loop reads CASSSRGGQVAEAFF. CDR3 coding DNA: TGTGCCAGCAGTTCCAGAGGGGGCCAAGTGGCTGAAGCTTTCTTT.

The J gene is TRBJ1-1, the V gene TRBV12-5, with unresolved D. V was clipped by 3 bases and J by 1 base, with 21 bases between them. This CDR3 is 18 amino acids long. Germline CDR1 and CDR2: LGHNT and FRNRAP. The CDR3 nucleotides are TGTGCTAGTGGTTTCCTTGTGGAGAGCGCTAAACCGAACACTGAAGCTTTCTTT. This encodes CASGFLVESAKPNTEAFF.

The V and J genes are TRBV10-3 and TRBJ1-6; possible D gene TRBD1, 5 bases. Germline lookup yields CDR1 ENHRY and CDR2 SYGVKD. This CDR3 region has 14 residues. V gave up 5 bases and J gave up 10 bases, with 15 bases separating them. The CDR3 nucleotides are TGTGCCATCAGTTATGACAGTTCCCTGTCACCCCTCCACTTT. Its protein product is CAISYDSSLSPLHF.

The V gene is TRBV4-2, the J gene TRBJ2-5; 7 nucleotides line up with TRBD2. This CDR3 spans 19 amino acids. V lost 2 bases to trimming and J lost 11 bases; unmatched junction nucleotides: 26. Germline CDR1 and CDR2: LGHNA and YNFKEQ. Here the CDR3 reads CASSQSRSGVSSPRVEQYF. Written as DNA, the CDR3 is TGTGCCAGCAGCCAATCGAGAAGCGGGGTCTCGTCACCACGAGTTGAGCAGTACTTC.

This clonotype was detected a few times. The chain carries TRBV7-2 and TRBJ1-1; D remains unclear. V was clipped by 3 bases and J by 3 bases, with 14 bases between them. Germline CDR1 reads SGHTA; CDR2 reads FQGNSA. This CDR3 has 15 residues. DNA of the CDR3: TGTGCCAGCAGCTTCACACCCCGGAGGTACACTGAAGCTTTCTTT. It specifies CASSFTPRRYTEAFF.

J is TRBJ1-2 and V is TRBV7-2; D is possibly TRBD1 (6 bases). This CDR3 is 12 amino acids long. Germline V gene data show CDR1 as SGHTA and CDR2 as FQGNSA. Trimming removed 5 bases from V and 7 bases from J, with 11 bases in between. CDR3 nucleotides: TGTGCCAGCAGCCGACAGGACATTGGCTACACCTTC. Protein sequence: CASSRQDIGYTF.

This chain connects TRBV18 to TRBJ2-1; 7 nucleotides agree with TRBD1. Germline V gives CDR1 KGHSH, CDR2 LQKENI. The V gene end was trimmed by 1 base and the J gene end by 4 bases; junction bases not matched to a gene: 7. This CDR3 spans 16 amino acids. The CDR3 is CASSPLGQAQYNEQFF. The DNA of the CDR3 is TGTGCCAGCTCACCACTTGGACAGGCCCAATACAATGAGCAGTTCTTC.

A few counts support this clonotype. The J gene is TRBJ1-2, the V gene TRBV20-1; no firm D call. The CDR3 loop spans 14 amino acids. Trimming pared 7 bases from V and 4 bases from J, leaving 19 bases between. Germline values: CDR1 DFQATT, CDR2 SNEGSKA (reference sequence). The CDR3 nucleotides are TGCAGTGTCCCCAAGGAAGCCAACTTCTATGGCTACACCTTC. Protein: CSVPKEANFYGYTF.

V usage is TRBV7-2 and J usage is TRBJ1-4; 10 positions match TRBD1. Looked up from germline, CDR1 is SGHTA and CDR2 is FQGNSA. This CDR3 region has 16 residues. Trimming cost V 1 base and J 7 bases; bases outside gene matches: 6. The CDR3 DNA reads TGTGCCAGCAGCTTAGGGGACAGGGGAGGAGGTGAAAAACTGTTTTTT. It specifies CASSLGDRGGGEKLFF.

This clonotype was found a few times. This chain links TRBV6-4 with TRBJ1-4; D ambiguous. V lost 2 bases and J lost 0, with 19 bases in between. CDR3 length: 19 amino acids. CDR1 and CDR2 (germline): MRHNA, SNTAGT. CDR3 coding DNA: TGTGCCAGCAGTGACGAGACGGGAACAGAGCCTTCAACTAATGAAAAACTGTTTTTT. Translation: CASSDETGTEPSTNEKLFF.

The chain employs TRBV7-2 and TRBJ1-5; possibly TRBD1 for D (5 bases). The length of the CDR3 is 16 residues. V lost 5 bases and J 4 bases, leaving 18 bases between the germline ends. Germline V gives CDR1 SGHTA, CDR2 FQGNSA. The CDR3 DNA follows: TGTGCCAGCAGCCAGGTGGGCCAGGGCAGGAATCAGCCCCAGCATTTT. Translated, it gives CASSQVGQGRNQPQHF. Variable domain in full (rest from reference TRBV7-2 and TRBJ1-5): GAGVSQSPSNKVTEKGKDVELRCDPISGHTALYWYRQSLGQGLEFLIYFQGNSAPDKSGLPSDRFSAERTGGSVSTLTIQRTQQEDSAVYLCASSQVGQGRNQPQHFGDGTRLSIL.

There are a few counts of this clonotype. The chain uses TRBV4-2 and TRBJ2-1; D not certain. This CDR3 region has 16 residues. V was cut by 2 bases and J by 7 bases, with 18 bases left in between. Looked up from germline, CDR1 is LGHNA and CDR2 is YNFKEQ. The CDR3 spells CASSQPAESSGNEQFF. Here the CDR3 DNA reads TGTGCCAGCAGCCAACCTGCAGAGTCTTCGGGTAATGAGCAGTTCTTC.

The genes are TRBV10-3 and TRBJ1-2; D uncertain. The V end was cut by 8 bases, the J end by 0 bases, with 7 bases between. This CDR3 spans 12 amino acids. Germline CDR1 ENHRY, CDR2 SYGVKD. CDR3 nucleotides: TGTGCCATCGCCGGAACTAACTATGGCTACACCTTC. The encoded protein is CAIAGTNYGYTF.

Only a few counts were recorded for this clonotype. The V call is TRBV14, the J call TRBJ1-2; a possible D gene is TRBD1 (5 bases). This CDR3 contains 15 residues. V lost 0 bases and J lost 8, with 16 bases in between. The V gene's germline CDR1 is SGHDN and CDR2 FVKESK. CDR3 bases: TGTGCCAGCAGCCAAGATCTGGGCAGGGTCGGCGGCTACACCTTC. Translated: CASSQDLGRVGGYTF. The variable domain in full, completed from reference TRBV14 and TRBJ1-2, reads EAGVTQFPSHSVIEKGQTVTLRCDPISGHDNLYWYRRVMGKEIKFLLHFVKESKQDESGMPNNRFLAERTGGTYSTLKVQPAELEDSGVYFCASSQDLGRVGGYTFGSGTRLTVV.

Only a few counts were recorded for this clonotype. The rearrangement links TRBV9 to TRBJ1-5; a possible D gene is TRBD1 (6 bases). The CDR3 loop spans 14 amino acids. Germline CDR1 SGDLS, CDR2 YYNGEE. V lost 2 bases to trimming and J lost 3 bases, with 9 bases between them. DNA of the CDR3: TGTGCCAGCAGCGTCCGACAGGACAATCAGCCCCAGCATTTT. It yields the protein CASSVRQDNQPQHF.

The gene calls are TRBV6-5 and TRBJ2-4; 9 bases fit TRBD1. The CDR3 loop spans 14 amino acids. Germline-derived CDR1 and CDR2 are MNHEY and SVGAGI. The V and J ends lost 7 bases and 7 bases, in that order; junction bases with no gene match: 8. CDR3 amino acids: CASTEDRGGNIQYF. The CDR3 bases are TGTGCCAGCACCGAAGACAGGGGGGGGAACATTCAGTACTTC.

This clonotype turned up a few times. The gene calls are TRBV28 and TRBJ1-2; D is unresolved. Per the germline V gene, CDR1 is MDHEN and CDR2 is SYDVKM. Trimming cost V 2 bases and J 4 bases, with 11 bases left between them. The CDR3 consists of 14 residues. The CDR3 reads CASSLNSASYGYTF. The CDR3 nucleotides read TGTGCCAGCAGTTTAAACTCGGCTTCCTATGGCTACACCTTC.